This TCR beta chain was retrieved from a study of blood T cell repertoires in COVID-19. Study-level background: Samples representing acute and convalescent COVID-19 were sourced from the United States, Italy and Spain. Sources were T cells, B-cell-depleted T cells, or PBMCs; the material itself was cDNA or gDNA.

The length of the CDR3 is 14 residues. The junction had 5 bases not matched to a gene; V was cut back by 7 bases and J by 2 bases. CDR1 and CDR2 (germline): SGHKS, YYEKEE (reference sequence). Authors' processing steps: Cell counts per sample came from amplifying reference gene primers. Assay used: immunoSEQ multiplex PCR; TCRdb lists only in-frame clones, some missing. V, J and clone size are those of that table, while D and trimming were read from the DNA. The sample holds about 83,000 clones, approximately 86% seen once. Material for sequencing was peripheral blood. This rearrangement joins TRBV5-5 to TRBJ2-5; 10 bases match TRBD2. This receptor was taken from a man older than 75 with active or convalescent COVID-19. Here the CDR3 reads CASLGLAIQETQYF. In nucleotides, the CDR3 is TGTGCCAGCTTGGGACTAGCGATACAAGAGACCCAGTACTTC.